This T cell receptor beta chain was captured in a study of T-cell memory formation after mild COVID-19. The CDR3 contains 16 residues. CDR1 is KGHDR and CDR2 is SFDVKD in the germline V gene. V dropped 4 bases and J dropped 2; count of bases not matched to a gene: 7. One entry per CDR3 protein, called by TCRdb with MiXCR from the 5' RACE reads. The sample consists of hundreds of thousands of distinct CDR3 sequences, less than 25% of them appearing once. The gene calls are TRBV24-1 and TRBJ2-3; 8 nucleotides agree with TRBD1. This receptor was taken from an adult woman who had mild COVID-19 (a few samples of this study predate the infection). Cell type and time point are not known. Sequences were obtained from PBMCs or a T cell subset sorted from them (not recorded which). The CDR3 coding sequence is TGTGCCACCAGTGACAGGACAGGGTCACTCACAGATACGCAGTATTTT. It codes for CATSDRTGSLTDTQYF.